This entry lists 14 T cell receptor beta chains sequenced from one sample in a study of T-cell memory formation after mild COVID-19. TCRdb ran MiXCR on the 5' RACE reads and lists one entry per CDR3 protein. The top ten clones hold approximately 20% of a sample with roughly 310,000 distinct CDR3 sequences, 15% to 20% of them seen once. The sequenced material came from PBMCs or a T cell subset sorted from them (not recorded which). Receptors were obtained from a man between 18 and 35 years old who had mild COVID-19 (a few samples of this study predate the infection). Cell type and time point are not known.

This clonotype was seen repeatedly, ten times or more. The CDR3 bases are TGTGCCAGCAGTTACCTAGCGAGCACAGATACGCAGTATTTT. This sequence encodes CASSYLASTDTQYF. The chain recombines TRBV6-5 with TRBJ2-3, with a weak D call TRBD2 (6 bases). V lost 2 bases to trimming and J lost 0 bases, with 6 bases between them. The germline V gene encodes CDR1 MNHEY and CDR2 SVGAGI. This CDR3 is 14 amino acids long.

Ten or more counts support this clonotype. The CDR3 protein is CASNQLAGAYNEQFF. As DNA, the CDR3 is TGTGCCAGCAACCAACTAGCGGGGGCCTACAATGAGCAGTTCTTC. The chain combines TRBV7-2 with TRBJ2-1; 11 nucleotides agree with TRBD2. The CDR3 is made up of 15 amino acids. CDR1 and CDR2 (germline): SGHTA, FQGNSA. Trimming cost V 7 bases and J 2 bases; bases outside gene matches: 4. The full variable domain, rest sourced from reference TRBV7-2 and TRBJ2-1, is GAGVSQSPSNKVTEKGKDVELRCDPISGHTALYWYRQSLGQGLEFLIYFQGNSAPDKSGLPSDRFSAERTGGSVSTLTIQRTQQEDSAVYLCASNQLAGAYNEQFFGPGTRLTVL.

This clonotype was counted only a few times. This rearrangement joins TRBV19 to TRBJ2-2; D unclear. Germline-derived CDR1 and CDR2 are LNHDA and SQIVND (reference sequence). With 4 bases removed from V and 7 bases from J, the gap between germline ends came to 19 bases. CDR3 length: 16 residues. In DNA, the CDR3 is TGTGCCAGTAGTACCAGAAACCTTAAGATGCACGGGGAGCTGTTTTTT. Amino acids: CASSTRNLKMHGELFF.

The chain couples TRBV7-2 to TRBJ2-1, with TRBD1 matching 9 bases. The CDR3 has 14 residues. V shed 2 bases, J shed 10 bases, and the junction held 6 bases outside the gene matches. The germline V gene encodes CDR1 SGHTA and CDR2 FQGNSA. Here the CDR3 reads CASSLQQGASEQFF. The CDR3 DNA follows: TGTGCCAGCAGCTTACAACAGGGGGCAAGCGAGCAGTTCTTC.

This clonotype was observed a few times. The chain's CDR3 is CSVGTSGGADTQYF. DNA of the CDR3: TGCAGCGTGGGGACTAGCGGGGGGGCAGATACGCAGTATTTT. The J gene is TRBJ2-3, the V gene TRBV29-1, with 16 bases aligning to TRBD2. Looked up from germline, CDR1 is SQVTM and CDR2 is ANQGSEA. The junction had 1 base not matched to a gene; V was cut back by 6 bases and J by 4 bases. This CDR3 is 14 amino acids long.

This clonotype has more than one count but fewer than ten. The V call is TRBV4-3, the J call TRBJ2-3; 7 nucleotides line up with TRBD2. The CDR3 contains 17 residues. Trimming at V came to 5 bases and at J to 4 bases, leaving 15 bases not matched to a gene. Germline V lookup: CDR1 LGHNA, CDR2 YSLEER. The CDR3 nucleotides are TGCGCCAGCAGCTCAGGAGGCGGGGGTGGCAGACCAGATACGCAGTATTTT. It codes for CASSSGGGGGRPDTQYF.

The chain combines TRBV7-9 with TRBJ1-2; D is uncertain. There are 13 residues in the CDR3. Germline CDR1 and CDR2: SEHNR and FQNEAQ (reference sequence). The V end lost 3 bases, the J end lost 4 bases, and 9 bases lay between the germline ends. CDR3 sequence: CASSFPESYGYTF. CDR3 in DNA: TGTGCCAGCAGCTTTCCAGAATCCTATGGCTACACCTTC.

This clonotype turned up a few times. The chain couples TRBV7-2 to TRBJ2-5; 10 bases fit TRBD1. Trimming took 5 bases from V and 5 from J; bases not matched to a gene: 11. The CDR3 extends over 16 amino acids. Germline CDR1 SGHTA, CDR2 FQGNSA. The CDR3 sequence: CASSPSRQGARETQYF. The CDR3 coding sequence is TGTGCCAGCAGCCCAAGCCGACAGGGGGCAAGGGAGACCCAGTACTTC. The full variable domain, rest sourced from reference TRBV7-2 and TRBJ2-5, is GAGVSQSPSNKVTEKGKDVELRCDPISGHTALYWYRQSLGQGLEFLIYFQGNSAPDKSGLPSDRFSAERTGGSVSTLTIQRTQQEDSAVYLCASSPSRQGARETQYFGPGTRLLVL.

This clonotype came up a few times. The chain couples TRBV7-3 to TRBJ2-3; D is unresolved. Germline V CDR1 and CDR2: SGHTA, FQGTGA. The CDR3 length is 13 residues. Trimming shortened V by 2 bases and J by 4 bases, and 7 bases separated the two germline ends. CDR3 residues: CASSLVGSDTQYF. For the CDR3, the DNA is TGTGCCAGCAGCTTAGTGGGTTCAGATACGCAGTATTTT.

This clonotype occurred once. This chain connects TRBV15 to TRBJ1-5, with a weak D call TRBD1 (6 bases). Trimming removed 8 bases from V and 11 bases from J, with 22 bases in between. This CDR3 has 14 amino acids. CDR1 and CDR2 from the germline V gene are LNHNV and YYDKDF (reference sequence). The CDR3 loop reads CATARGGASKAQHF. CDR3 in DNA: TGTGCCACCGCCCGGGGGGGCGCAAGTAAGGCCCAGCATTTT.

The CDR3 region is CATSRTSGGGTDTQYF. DNA for the CDR3: TGTGCCACCAGCAGAACTAGCGGGGGCGGGACAGATACGCAGTATTTT. The chain combines TRBV15 with TRBJ2-3; 11 nucleotides line up with TRBD2. J was trimmed by 3 bases and V by 2 bases; bases with no gene match: 4. Germline V gene lookup returns CDR1 LNHNV and CDR2 YYDKDF (reference sequence). The CDR3 totals 16 residues.

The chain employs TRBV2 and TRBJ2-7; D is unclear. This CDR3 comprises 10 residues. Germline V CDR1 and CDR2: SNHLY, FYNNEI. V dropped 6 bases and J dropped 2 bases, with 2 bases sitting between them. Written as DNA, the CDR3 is TGTGCCAGCAGAGCCTACGAGCAGTACGTC. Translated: CASRAYEQYV.

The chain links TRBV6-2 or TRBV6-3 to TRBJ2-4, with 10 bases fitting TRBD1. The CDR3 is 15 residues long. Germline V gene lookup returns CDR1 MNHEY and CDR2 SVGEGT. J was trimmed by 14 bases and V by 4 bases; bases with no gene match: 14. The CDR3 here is CASSSTFDRGLIEYF. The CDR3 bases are TGTGCCAGCAGTTCGACCTTTGACAGGGGGCTGATAGAGTACTTC.

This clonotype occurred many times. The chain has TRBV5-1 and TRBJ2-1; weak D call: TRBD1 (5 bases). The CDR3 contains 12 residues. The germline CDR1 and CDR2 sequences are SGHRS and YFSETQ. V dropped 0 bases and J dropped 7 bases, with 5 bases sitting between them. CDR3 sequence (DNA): TGCGCCAGCAGCTTGGACAGGAATGAGCAGTTCTTC. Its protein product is CASSLDRNEQFF.